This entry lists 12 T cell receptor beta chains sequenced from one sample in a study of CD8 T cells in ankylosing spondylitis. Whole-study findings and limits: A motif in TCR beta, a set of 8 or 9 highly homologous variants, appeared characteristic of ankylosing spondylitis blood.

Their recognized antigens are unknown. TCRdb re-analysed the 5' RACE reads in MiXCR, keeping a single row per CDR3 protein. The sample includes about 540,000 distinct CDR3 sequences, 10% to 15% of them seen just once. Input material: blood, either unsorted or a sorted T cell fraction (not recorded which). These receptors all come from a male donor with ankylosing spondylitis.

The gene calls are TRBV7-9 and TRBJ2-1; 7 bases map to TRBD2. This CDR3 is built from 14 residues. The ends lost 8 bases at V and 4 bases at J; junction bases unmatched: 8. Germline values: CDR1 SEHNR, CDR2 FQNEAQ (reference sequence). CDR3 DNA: TGTGCCAGCGAATTACTAGCGATATACAATGAGCAGTTCTTC. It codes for CASELLAIYNEQFF. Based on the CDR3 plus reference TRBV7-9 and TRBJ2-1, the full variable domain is DTGVSQNPRHKITKRGQNVTFRCDPISEHNRLYWYRQTLGQGPEFLTYFQNEAQLEKSRLLSDRFSAERPKGSFSTLEIQRTEQGDSAMYLCASELLAIYNEQFFGPGTRLTVL.

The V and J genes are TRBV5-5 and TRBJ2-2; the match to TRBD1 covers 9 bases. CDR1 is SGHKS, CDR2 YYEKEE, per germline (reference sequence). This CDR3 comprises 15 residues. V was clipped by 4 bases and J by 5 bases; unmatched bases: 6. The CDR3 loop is CASSAQGAWTGELFF. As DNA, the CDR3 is TGTGCCAGCAGCGCACAGGGGGCGTGGACCGGGGAGCTGTTTTTT.

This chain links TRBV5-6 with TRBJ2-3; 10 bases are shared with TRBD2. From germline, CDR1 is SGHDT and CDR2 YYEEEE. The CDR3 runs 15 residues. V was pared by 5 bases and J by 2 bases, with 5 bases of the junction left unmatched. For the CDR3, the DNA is TGTGCCAGCAGGGGGCTAGCGGGGGACACAGATACGCAGTATTTT. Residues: CASRGLAGDTDTQYF.

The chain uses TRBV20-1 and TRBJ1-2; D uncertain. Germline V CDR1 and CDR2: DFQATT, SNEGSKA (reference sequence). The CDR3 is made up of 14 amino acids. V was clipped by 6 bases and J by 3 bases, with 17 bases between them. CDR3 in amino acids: CSATRPHRDYGYTF. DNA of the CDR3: TGCAGTGCAACACGCCCCCACCGGGACTATGGCTACACCTTC.

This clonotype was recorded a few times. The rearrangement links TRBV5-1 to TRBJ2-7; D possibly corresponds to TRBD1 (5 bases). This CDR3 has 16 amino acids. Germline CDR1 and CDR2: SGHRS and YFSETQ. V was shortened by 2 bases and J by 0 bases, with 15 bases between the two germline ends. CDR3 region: CASSFTRVSHSYEQYV. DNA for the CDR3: TGCGCCAGCAGCTTTACCAGGGTCTCCCACTCCTACGAGCAGTACGTC.

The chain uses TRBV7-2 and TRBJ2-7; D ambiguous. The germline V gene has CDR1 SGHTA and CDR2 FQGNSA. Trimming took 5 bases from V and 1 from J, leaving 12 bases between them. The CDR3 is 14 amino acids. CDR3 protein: CASSGFTPSYEQYF. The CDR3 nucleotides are TGTGCCAGCAGCGGTTTCACTCCTTCCTACGAGCAGTACTTC.

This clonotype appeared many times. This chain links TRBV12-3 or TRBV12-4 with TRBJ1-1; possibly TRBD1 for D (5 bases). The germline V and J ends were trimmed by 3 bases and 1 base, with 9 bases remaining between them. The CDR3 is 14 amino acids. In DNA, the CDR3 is TGTGCCAGCAGTTTGGTCAGGGCGAACACTGAAGCTTTCTTT. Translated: CASSLVRANTEAFF.

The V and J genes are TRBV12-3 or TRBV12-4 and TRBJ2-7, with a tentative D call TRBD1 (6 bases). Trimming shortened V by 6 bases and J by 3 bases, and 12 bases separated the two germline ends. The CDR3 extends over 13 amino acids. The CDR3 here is CASSTGLHYEQYV. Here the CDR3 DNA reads TGTGCCAGCAGCACAGGGCTCCACTACGAGCAGTACGTC.

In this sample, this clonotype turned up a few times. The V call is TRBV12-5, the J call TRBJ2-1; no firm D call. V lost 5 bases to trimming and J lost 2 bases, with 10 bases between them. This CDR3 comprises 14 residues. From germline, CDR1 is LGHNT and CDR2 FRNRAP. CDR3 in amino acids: CASGPPNTYNEQFF. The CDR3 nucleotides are TGTGCTAGTGGTCCCCCAAATACCTACAATGAGCAGTTCTTC.

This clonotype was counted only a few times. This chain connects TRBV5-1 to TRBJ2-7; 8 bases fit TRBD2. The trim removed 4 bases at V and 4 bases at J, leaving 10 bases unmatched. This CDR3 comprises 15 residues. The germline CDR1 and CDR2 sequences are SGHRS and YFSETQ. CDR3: CASSPGTSKVYEQYV. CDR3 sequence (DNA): TGCGCCAGCAGCCCGGGGACTAGTAAGGTTTACGAGCAGTACGTC.

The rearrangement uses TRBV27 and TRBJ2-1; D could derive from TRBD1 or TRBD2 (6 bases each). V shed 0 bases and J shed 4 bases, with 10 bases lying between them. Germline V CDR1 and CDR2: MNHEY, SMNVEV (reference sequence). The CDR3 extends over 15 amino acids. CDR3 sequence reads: CASSLSRGLYNEQFF. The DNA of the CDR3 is TGTGCCAGCAGTTTATCACGGGGGCTGTACAATGAGCAGTTCTTC.

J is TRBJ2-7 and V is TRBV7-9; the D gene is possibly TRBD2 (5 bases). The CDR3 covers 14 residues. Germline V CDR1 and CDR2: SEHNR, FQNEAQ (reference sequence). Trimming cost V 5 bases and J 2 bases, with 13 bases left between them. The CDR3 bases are TGTGCCAGCAGCCGAGGGTTGGGGACCTACGAGCAGTACTTC. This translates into CASSRGLGTYEQYF. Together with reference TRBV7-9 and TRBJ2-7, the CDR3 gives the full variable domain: DTGVSQNPRHKITKRGQNVTFRCDPISEHNRLYWYRQTLGQGPEFLTYFQNEAQLEKSRLLSDRFSAERPKGSFSTLEIQRTEQGDSAMYLCASSRGLGTYEQYFGPGTRLTVT.